This TCR beta chain derives from a study of brain T cells in children with intractable seizures. Study-wide results and limits: HCMV serostatus was not known, and viral specificity came from CDR3 similarity only.

The sequenced cases were selected for having the highest brain T cell transcript signatures. The method was immunoSEQ multiplex PCR; TCRdb's version includes in-frame clones alone and lacks a portion of them. The sample holds approximately 41,000 clones; 75% to 95% are singletons and the top ten take 6.3%. A note on this clone: Its antigen is still unknown.

This specimen was peripheral blood, taken at surgery. The TCR sequence derives from a girl aged 2 to 9 with tuberous sclerosis and intractable seizures.

CDR3 in amino acids: CASSLGSSDTQYF. The CDR3 bases are TGCGCCAGCAGCTTGGGATCGTCAGATACGCAGTATTTT. The chain links TRBV5-1 to TRBJ2-3; D unresolved. The CDR3 has 13 residues. V shed 0 bases and J shed 4 bases, with 6 bases lying between them. CDR1 is SGHRS and CDR2 is YFSETQ in the germline V gene.